These T cell receptor beta chains were read from a single sample in a study of identical twins. One entry per CDR3 protein, called by TCRdb with MiXCR from the 5' RACE reads. Of 200,000 to 250,000 distinct CDR3 sequences detected, approximately 7.1% appear once; the ten largest clones hold roughly 15%. A further study also used this sample, focusing on T cells expressing NK-cell markers.

The sequenced material came from CD8+ T cells sorted from blood. The source of these receptors is a young woman in good health. The CDR3 runs from the conserved cysteine through the conserved F or W. Fields, in order: V gene, J gene, CDR3 protein.

V gene: TRBV7-9; J gene: TRBJ1-1; CDR3 protein: CASRLGGGRLTEAFF
V gene: TRBV14; J gene: TRBJ2-2; CDR3 protein: CASSQVVNTGELFF
V gene: TRBV29-1; J gene: TRBJ2-1; CDR3 protein: CSVEDPPSSGGNEQFF
V gene: TRBV10-3; J gene: TRBJ2-7; CDR3 protein: CAITPTELASYEQYF
V gene: TRBV12-3/TRBV12-4; J gene: TRBJ2-5; CDR3 protein: CASSLSEGSWTQYF
V gene: TRBV29-1; J gene: TRBJ2-7; CDR3 protein: CSVETGDSYEQYF
V gene: TRBV19; J gene: TRBJ1-1; CDR3 protein: CASSIGVNTEAFF
V gene: TRBV5-6; J gene: TRBJ2-1; CDR3 protein: CASSSGPSEFF
V gene: TRBV9; J gene: TRBJ2-7; CDR3 protein: CASSVDRVHEQYF
V gene: TRBV6-5; J gene: TRBJ1-6; CDR3 protein: CASSYPGGNSPLHF
V gene: TRBV29-1; J gene: TRBJ1-2; CDR3 protein: CSAYVPQGKDYGYTF
V gene: TRBV20-1; J gene: TRBJ2-1; CDR3 protein: CSAISLAGIYNEQFF
V gene: TRBV7-9; J gene: TRBJ1-2; CDR3 protein: CASSRTGGNYGYTF
V gene: TRBV5-1; J gene: TRBJ1-1; CDR3 protein: CASSLVFANTEAFF
V gene: TRBV3-1; J gene: TRBJ2-1; CDR3 protein: CASSQEPDNEQFF
V gene: TRBV30; J gene: TRBJ2-2; CDR3 protein: CAWGGWRAAGELFF
V gene: TRBV20-1; J gene: TRBJ2-1; CDR3 protein: CSAEGQGSGNEQFF
V gene: TRBV12-5; J gene: TRBJ1-5; CDR3 protein: CASGPGRLDGGQPQHF
V gene: TRBV10-2; J gene: TRBJ2-5; CDR3 protein: CASSESGSGQETQYF
V gene: TRBV29-1; J gene: TRBJ2-2; CDR3 protein: CSAIPLRGTGELFF
V gene: TRBV6-2/TRBV6-3; J gene: TRBJ2-3; CDR3 protein: CASSYPPQGGDTQYF
V gene: TRBV19; J gene: TRBJ2-7; CDR3 protein: CASSIAYSYEQYF
V gene: TRBV11-3; J gene: TRBJ2-2; CDR3 protein: CASSLGRLALNTGELFF
V gene: TRBV11-2; J gene: TRBJ2-7; CDR3 protein: CASSSTGGSHGDF
V gene: TRBV13; J gene: TRBJ2-3; CDR3 protein: CASSPWGDSDTQYF
V gene: TRBV6-2/TRBV6-3; J gene: TRBJ2-7; CDR3 protein: CASTYGVGEQYF
V gene: TRBV7-8; J gene: TRBJ1-5; CDR3 protein: CASSLVAGGARGNQPQHF
V gene: TRBV27; J gene: TRBJ2-5; CDR3 protein: CASLGQGGETQYF
V gene: TRBV29-1; J gene: TRBJ2-5; CDR3 protein: CSVERRGRTETQYF
V gene: TRBV6-5; J gene: TRBJ2-3; CDR3 protein: CASSYSQGAADTQYF
V gene: TRBV20-1; J gene: TRBJ2-1; CDR3 protein: CSAETVSYNEQFF
V gene: TRBV6-4; J gene: TRBJ2-2; CDR3 protein: CASSDSDRRITGELFF
V gene: TRBV7-9; J gene: TRBJ2-6; CDR3 protein: CASSLPRGPGANVLTF
V gene: TRBV27; J gene: TRBJ1-1; CDR3 protein: CASRDVNTEAFF
V gene: TRBV28; J gene: TRBJ2-7; CDR3 protein: CASSFVVTGNSYEQYF
V gene: TRBV4-3; J gene: TRBJ1-5; CDR3 protein: CASSQGWDSNQPQHF
V gene: TRBV16; J gene: TRBJ1-2; CDR3 protein: CASSQSRGQGDGYTF
V gene: TRBV20-1; J gene: TRBJ2-7; CDR3 protein: CSAHGLAGGYEQYF
V gene: TRBV20-1; J gene: TRBJ1-1; CDR3 protein: CSGGTGGPEAFF
V gene: TRBV20-1; J gene: TRBJ2-7; CDR3 protein: CSARDRTSGSYEQYF
V gene: TRBV12-3/TRBV12-4; J gene: TRBJ2-5; CDR3 protein: CASSLAGQGKLETQYF